The T cell receptor beta chain described here comes from a study of blood T cell repertoires in COVID-19. Study as a whole: The United States, Italy and Spain were the sources of the acute and convalescent COVID-19 samples. Sample material is recorded as cDNA or gDNA derived from T cells, B-cell-depleted T cells, or PBMCs.

Authors' methods: Amplification with reference gene primers provided the estimates of nucleated cell counts. The repertoire was sequenced with immunoSEQ multiplex PCR; TCRdb's copy has only in-frame clones and lacks some. V and J calls and clone size follow that table, whereas D and trimming were derived from the DNA. The sample yields some 700,000 clones, 70% to 90% seen once. This receptor was taken from a woman aged 18-35 years with acute or convalescent COVID-19. Material for sequencing was peripheral blood.

The CDR3 sequence is CASSPPGQSTGELFF. CDR3 in DNA: TGTGCCAGCAGCCCTCCGGGACAGTCAACCGGGGAGCTGTTTTTT. The chain uses TRBV14 and TRBJ2-2; TRBD1 matches at 7 bases. The CDR3 runs 15 residues. Trimming removed 4 bases from V and 5 bases from J; junction bases left unmatched: 7. Germline CDR1 reads SGHDN; CDR2 reads FVKESK.